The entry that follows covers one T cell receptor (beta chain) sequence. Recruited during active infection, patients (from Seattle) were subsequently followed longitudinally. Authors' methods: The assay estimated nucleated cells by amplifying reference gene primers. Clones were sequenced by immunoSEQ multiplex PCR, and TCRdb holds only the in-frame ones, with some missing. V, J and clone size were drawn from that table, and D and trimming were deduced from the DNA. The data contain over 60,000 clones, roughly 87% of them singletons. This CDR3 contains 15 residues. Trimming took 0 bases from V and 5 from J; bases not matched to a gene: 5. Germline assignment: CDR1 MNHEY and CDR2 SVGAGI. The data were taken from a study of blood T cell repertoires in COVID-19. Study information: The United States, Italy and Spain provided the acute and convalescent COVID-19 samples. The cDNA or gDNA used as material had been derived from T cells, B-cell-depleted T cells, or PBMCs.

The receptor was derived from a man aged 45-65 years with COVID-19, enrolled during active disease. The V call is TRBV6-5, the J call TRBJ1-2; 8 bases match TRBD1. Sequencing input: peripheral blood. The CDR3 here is CASSYSDREEYGYTF. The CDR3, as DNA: TGTGCCAGCAGTTACTCGGACAGGGAAGAATATGGCTACACCTTC.